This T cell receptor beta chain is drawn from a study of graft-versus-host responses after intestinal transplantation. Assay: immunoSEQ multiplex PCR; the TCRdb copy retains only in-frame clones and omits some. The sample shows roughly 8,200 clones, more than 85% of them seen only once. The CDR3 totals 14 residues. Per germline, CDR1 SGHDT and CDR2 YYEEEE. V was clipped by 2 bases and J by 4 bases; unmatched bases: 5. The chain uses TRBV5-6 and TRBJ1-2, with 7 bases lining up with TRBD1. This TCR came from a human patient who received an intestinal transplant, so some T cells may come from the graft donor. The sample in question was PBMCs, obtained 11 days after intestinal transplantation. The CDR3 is CASSFRQGGYGYTF. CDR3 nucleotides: TGTGCCAGCAGCTTTCGACAGGGAGGCTATGGCTACACCTTC.